These T cell receptor beta chains were read from a single sample in a study of blood T cell repertoires in COVID-19. TCRdb's copy holds only in-frame clones and misses some; the assay was immunoSEQ multiplex PCR. The sample shows 180,000 or so clones, more than 80% of them seen only once. Sequenced material: PBMCs or T cells enriched from blood (not recorded which). The source is a man aged 35-49 years who had recovered from COVID-19. Both conserved end residues are part of each CDR3. A D gene is named only where the DNA matches it firmly. Expanded clones are given a class, and other clones once, few, many or no size at all.

d_call: TRBD2
v_call: TRBV7-6
clone_size: -
j_call: TRBJ2-7
cdr3_nt: TGTGCCAGCAGCTCTACCGGGACTAGCGGGAGAGTGGGCTCCTACGAGCAGTACTTC
cdr3_aa: CASSSTGTSGRVGSYEQYF

d_call: TRBD2
v_call: TRBV2
clone_size: -
j_call: TRBJ2-3
cdr3_nt: TGTGCCAGCAGCGCTCCGAGCGGGAGTATCACAGATACGCAGTATTTT
cdr3_aa: CASSAPSGSITDTQYF

d_call: TRBD2
v_call: TRBV27
clone_size: -
j_call: TRBJ2-1
cdr3_nt: TGTGCCAGCAGTCTACTAGCGGGAGGGAGGGCTGAGCAGTTCTTC
cdr3_aa: CASSLLAGGRAEQFF

d_call: -
v_call: TRBV18
clone_size: -
j_call: TRBJ1-5
cdr3_nt: TGTGCCAGCTCACCCCTCGGGCAGGGGAGCAATCAGCCCCAGCATTTT
cdr3_aa: CASSPLGQGSNQPQHF

d_call: -
v_call: TRBV28
clone_size: -
j_call: TRBJ1-4
cdr3_nt: TGTGCCAGCAGTTTATCAGGGGCCTTTAATGAAAAACTGTTTTTT
cdr3_aa: CASSLSGAFNEKLFF

d_call: -
v_call: TRBV11-3
clone_size: -
j_call: TRBJ2-1
cdr3_nt: TGTGCCAGCAGCTTCAACGGCAATGAGCAGTTCTTC
cdr3_aa: CASSFNGNEQFF

d_call: TRBD1
v_call: TRBV5-1
clone_size: -
j_call: TRBJ1-1
cdr3_nt: TGCGCCAGCTGTTCGGGACAGGTGGGCGACCCTGAAGCTTTCTTT
cdr3_aa: CASCSGQVGDPEAFF

d_call: -
v_call: TRBV6-1
clone_size: -
j_call: TRBJ1-1
cdr3_nt: TGTGCCAGCAGTGAATTAGGCGGGGGTAGACCCACTGAAGCTTTCTTT
cdr3_aa: CASSELGGGRPTEAFF

d_call: TRBD1
v_call: TRBV7-6
clone_size: -
j_call: TRBJ1-2
cdr3_nt: TGTGCCAGCAGCTTAGTGGAGGGGGCGGACCCAAATGGCTACACCTTC
cdr3_aa: CASSLVEGADPNGYTF

d_call: -
v_call: TRBV5-1
clone_size: -
j_call: TRBJ1-2
cdr3_nt: TGCGCCAGCAGCCTACAGGGAATTCACTATGGCTACACCTTC
cdr3_aa: CASSLQGIHYGYTF

d_call: -
v_call: TRBV18
clone_size: -
j_call: TRBJ2-4
cdr3_nt: TGTGCCAGCTCACCACTCAGGGCAGGTCCGTCGCTAGCCAAAAACATTCAGTACTTC
cdr3_aa: CASSPLRAGPSLAKNIQYF

d_call: TRBD2
v_call: TRBV5-1
clone_size: -
j_call: TRBJ2-3
cdr3_nt: TGCGCCAGCAGCTTAGGACTAGCGGGGGGCACAGATACGCAGTATTTT
cdr3_aa: CASSLGLAGGTDTQYF

d_call: TRBD1
v_call: TRBV6-5
clone_size: -
j_call: TRBJ1-2
cdr3_nt: TGTGCCAGCAGTTACTCGGGACAGGGGAATGGCTACACCTTC
cdr3_aa: CASSYSGQGNGYTF

d_call: TRBD2
v_call: TRBV5-1
clone_size: few
j_call: TRBJ2-3
cdr3_nt: TGCGCCAGCAGCTTGGGACTAGCGGCGCTAAGCACAGATACGCAGTATTTT
cdr3_aa: CASSLGLAALSTDTQYF

d_call: -
v_call: TRBV11-2
clone_size: -
j_call: TRBJ1-4
cdr3_nt: TGTGCCAGCAGCCCCCACAGGGAAAAACTGTTTTTT
cdr3_aa: CASSPHREKLFF

d_call: TRBD1
v_call: TRBV10-3
clone_size: -
j_call: TRBJ2-7
cdr3_nt: TGTGCCACCACCCCGGACAGGGCAGAGCAGTACTTC
cdr3_aa: CATTPDRAEQYF

d_call: TRBD1
v_call: TRBV27
clone_size: -
j_call: TRBJ1-5
cdr3_nt: TGTGCCAGCAGTGCCGGACAGGGTCCTAATCAGCCCCAGCATTTT
cdr3_aa: CASSAGQGPNQPQHF

d_call: -
v_call: TRBV28
clone_size: -
j_call: TRBJ2-7
cdr3_nt: TGTGCCAGCAGTTTCGGCTCGACTAACTCCTACGAGCAGTACTTC
cdr3_aa: CASSFGSTNSYEQYF

d_call: TRBD1
v_call: TRBV27
clone_size: -
j_call: TRBJ2-1
cdr3_nt: TGTGCCAGCTTTACAGGGGGCGCCGGGAATGAGCAGTTCTTC
cdr3_aa: CASFTGGAGNEQFF

d_call: -
v_call: TRBV7-3
clone_size: -
j_call: TRBJ2-3
cdr3_nt: TGTGCCAGCAGCACCCAACCGGGGGATACGCAGTATTTT
cdr3_aa: CASSTQPGDTQYF

d_call: -
v_call: TRBV6-5
clone_size: few
j_call: TRBJ1-5
cdr3_nt: TGTGCCAGCAGCCACGACAGGTACAATCAGCCCCAGCATTTT
cdr3_aa: CASSHDRYNQPQHF

d_call: TRBD1
v_call: TRBV10-2
clone_size: once
j_call: TRBJ2-7
cdr3_nt: TGCGCCAGCAGCGCAGACAGGGGGCTTGACGAGCAGTACTTC
cdr3_aa: CASSADRGLDEQYF

d_call: -
v_call: TRBV10-3
clone_size: -
j_call: TRBJ1-6
cdr3_nt: TGTGCCACCCGGACTACTCTGGGGTCACCCCTCCACTTT
cdr3_aa: CATRTTLGSPLHF

d_call: TRBD1
v_call: TRBV7-9
clone_size: -
j_call: TRBJ1-1
cdr3_nt: TGTGCCAGCAGCTCCTACAGGGGGCGCGACACTGAAGCTTTCTTT
cdr3_aa: CASSSYRGRDTEAFF

d_call: -
v_call: TRBV5-4
clone_size: -
j_call: TRBJ1-1
cdr3_nt: TGTGCCAGCAGTCAAGGAGAGATGAACACTGAAGCTTTCTTT
cdr3_aa: CASSQGEMNTEAFF

d_call: -
v_call: TRBV27
clone_size: -
j_call: TRBJ2-7
cdr3_nt: TGTGCCAGCAGTAGGACACCCTCCTACGAGCAGTACTTC
cdr3_aa: CASSRTPSYEQYF

d_call: TRBD1
v_call: TRBV19
clone_size: many
j_call: TRBJ1-1
cdr3_nt: TGTGCCAGTAGCTCCAGGGGGGTAGTAGGAGCTTTCTTT
cdr3_aa: CASSSRGVVGAFF